This is a list of T cell receptor beta chains from one sample in a study of regulatory T cells in long-lasting Graves disease. TCRdb ran MiXCR on the multiplex PCR reads and lists one entry per CDR3 protein. The data hold around 500,000 distinct CDR3 sequences, with about 16% observed a single time. This same sample was also taken into another study, of T cells in Graves' hyperthyroidism and ophthalmopathy.

Sequences were derived from peripheral blood mononuclear cells (PBMCs), sampled at new diagnosis, from a patient treated with antithyroid drugs. The receptors originated from a middle-aged woman with Graves disease. The CDR3 runs from the conserved cysteine through the conserved F or W. The order of the fields is J gene, clone size, V gene, D gene, CDR3 protein, CDR3 DNA. D genes are given only for firm matches. For some rows the clone size is stated as once, few or many, or as a class when expanded; others skip it.

TRBJ1-6 | few | TRBV6-1 | . | CASRAGNENSPLHF | TGTGCCAGCAGGGCGGGGAATGAAAATTCACCCCTCCACTTT
TRBJ1-5 | few | TRBV6-1 | . | CASSTSGARYSNQPQHF | TGTGCCAGCAGTACCTCCGGGGCCCGATATAGCAATCAGCCCCAGCATTTT
TRBJ2-5 | . | TRBV19 | TRBD2 | CASRGGNQETQYF | TGTGCCAGTAGGGGGGGGAACCAAGAGACCCAGTACTTC
TRBJ1-1 | few | TRBV12-3/TRBV12-4 | . | CASSLTAHEAFF | TGTGCCAGCAGTTTGACAGCCCATGAAGCTTTCTTT
TRBJ2-5 | . | TRBV7-3 | . | CASSPEGPGVQYF | TGTGCCAGCAGCCCAGAGGGTCCCGGGGTCCAGTACTTC
TRBJ1-2 | . | TRBV29-1 | TRBD1 | CSVNRGIYGYTF | TGCAGCGTGAACAGGGGCATCTATGGCTACACCTTC
TRBJ1-2 | few | TRBV6-5 | . | CASSYSGGGENGYTF | TGTGCCAGCAGTTACTCAGGCGGGGGCGAAAATGGCTACACCTTC
TRBJ2-3 | . | TRBV6-2/TRBV6-3 | TRBD1 | CASGTGYTDTQYF | TGTGCCAGCGGGACAGGGTACACAGATACGCAGTATTTT
TRBJ1-5 | few | TRBV6-1 | . | CASQEGYGNQPQHF | TGTGCCAGTCAGGAGGGATATGGCAATCAGCCCCAGCATTTT
TRBJ1-5 | . | TRBV24-1 | . | CATRGFNQPQHF | TGTGCCACCAGGGGATTCAATCAGCCCCAGCATTTT
TRBJ2-6 | many | TRBV20-1 | . | CSASGPPEANVLTF | TGCAGTGCTAGCGGCCCCCCTGAGGCCAACGTCCTGACTTTC
TRBJ2-3 | many | TRBV7-9 | . | CASSLAKGVTDTQYF | TGTGCCAGCAGCTTAGCTAAGGGAGTAACAGATACGCAGTATTTT
TRBJ1-2 | many | TRBV12-3/TRBV12-4 | . | CASSQGWYGYTF | TGTGCCAGCAGTCAGGGATGGTATGGCTACACCTTC
TRBJ1-3 | few | TRBV3-1 | . | CASSPLGVSGNTIYF | TGCGCCAGCAGCCCCCTCGGAGTCTCTGGAAACACCATATATTTT
TRBJ2-2 | many | TRBV2 | . | CASSPIRGGELFF | TGTGCCAGCAGCCCTATACGCGGCGGGGAGCTGTTTTTT
TRBJ1-1 | many | TRBV12-5 | . | CASGPTVEAFF | TGTGCTAGTGGCCCCACAGTCGAAGCTTTCTTT
TRBJ2-5 | many | TRBV15 | . | CATSRAVPETQYF | TGTGCCACCAGCAGAGCCGTTCCAGAGACCCAGTACTTC
TRBJ1-2 | . | TRBV6-2/TRBV6-3 | . | CASSDEGLNYGYTF | TGTGCCAGCAGTGATGAGGGCCTAAACTATGGCTACACCTTC
TRBJ2-5 | once | TRBV20-1 | . | CSARGRGAKETQYF | TGCAGTGCCAGGGGGCGGGGGGCGAAGGAGACCCAGTACTTC
TRBJ1-2 | many | TRBV12-3/TRBV12-4 | TRBD1 | CASRPTGGGYTF | TGTGCCAGCAGACCGACAGGGGGTGGCTACACCTTC
TRBJ2-1 | . | TRBV27 | . | CASSSRGTPLLGQFF | TGTGCCAGCAGTTCGAGGGGGACCCCCTTACTTGGGCAGTTCTTC
TRBJ1-1 | many | TRBV30 | TRBD1 | CAWKEPGWTGGTGAFF | TGTGCCTGGAAGGAGCCTGGATGGACAGGGGGCACAGGAGCTTTCTTT
TRBJ2-3 | many | TRBV6-2/TRBV6-3 | . | CASSYLRGNTDTQYF | TGTGCCAGCAGTTACTTGCGGGGCAACACAGATACGCAGTATTTT
TRBJ1-6 | many | TRBV10-3 | . | CAISGTSSYNSPLHF | TGTGCCATCAGTGGGACGAGCTCCTATAATTCACCCCTCCACTTT
TRBJ2-5 | . | TRBV9 | . | CASTPGGGNEETQYF | TGTGCCAGCACCCCTGGTGGGGGGAACGAAGAGACCCAGTACTTC
TRBJ1-4 | few | TRBV5-4 | . | CASSLGVPAGWNEKLFF | TGTGCCAGCAGCTTAGGGGTCCCGGCAGGATGGAATGAAAAACTGTTTTTT
TRBJ1-5 | many | TRBV4-1 | . | CASSQERGDQPQHF | TGCGCCAGCAGCCAAGAACGAGGGGATCAGCCCCAGCATTTT
TRBJ2-3 | . | TRBV19 | . | CASSLRRAGGNTDTQYF | TGTGCCAGTAGTCTACGCCGGGCAGGGGGGAACACAGATACGCAGTATTTT
TRBJ2-3 | many | TRBV3-1 | . | CASSAGTTTDTQYF | TGTGCCAGCAGCGCCGGGACAACTACAGATACGCAGTATTTT
TRBJ1-5 | . | TRBV27 | . | CASMAQAGPQHF | TGTGCCAGCATGGCCCAGGCGGGGCCCCAGCATTTT
TRBJ2-2 | few | TRBV20-1 | TRBD1 | CSASGQGASGELFF | TGCAGTGCTAGTGGACAGGGGGCGTCCGGGGAGCTGTTTTTT
TRBJ1-2 | . | TRBV12-3/TRBV12-4 | . | CASRPPQGIYGYTF | TGTGCCAGCAGGCCCCCCCAGGGGATCTATGGCTACACCTTC
TRBJ2-7 | many | TRBV2 | . | CASSEALFKQDPYEQYF | TGTGCCAGCAGTGAAGCGCTTTTTAAACAGGACCCCTACGAGCAGTACTTC
TRBJ1-1 | . | TRBV5-1 | . | CASRLRDSNTEAFF | TGCGCCAGCAGGCTTCGGGATTCGAACACTGAAGCTTTCTTT
TRBJ1-4 | few | TRBV7-2 | . | CASSPRRGVNEKLFF | TGTGCCAGCAGCCCCCGACGGGGAGTTAATGAAAAACTGTTTTTT
TRBJ2-7 | many | TRBV5-1 | . | CASSLTSNSGYEQYF | TGCGCCAGCAGCTTGACATCCAACTCGGGGTACGAGCAGTACTTC
TRBJ2-3 | many | TRBV20-1 | . | CSAPRQGGEDTQYF | TGCAGTGCTCCTAGACAGGGCGGGGAAGATACGCAGTATTTT
TRBJ1-4 | . | TRBV2 | . | CASSADGAANEKLFF | TGTGCCAGCAGTGCAGACGGGGCGGCTAATGAAAAACTGTTTTTT
TRBJ2-7 | many | TRBV20-1 | . | CSARDHRADEQYF | TGCAGTGCTAGAGACCACAGGGCGGACGAGCAGTACTTC
TRBJ1-1 | few | TRBV4-1 | TRBD1 | CASSQPRTGDFNTEAFF | TGCGCCAGCAGCCAACCAAGGACAGGGGACTTCAACACTGAAGCTTTCTTT
TRBJ1-1 | . | TRBV4-1 | TRBD1 | CASSQEGTAGDTEAFF | TGCGCCAGCAGCCAAGAAGGGACAGCGGGGGACACTGAAGCTTTCTTT